Shown below are 24 T cell receptor beta chains from a single sample sequenced in a study of shared clonotypes between healthy human individuals. The repertoire was sequenced with immunoSEQ multiplex PCR; TCRdb's copy has only in-frame clones and lacks some. The profile covers about 1,800,000 clones, with approximately 94% appearing a single time and more than 0.95% taken by the ten largest. Only CD45RO-negative cells positively selected for CCR7 counted as naive CD8 cells, so terminally differentiated effector memory CD45RA+ cells were excluded. Sequenced material: naive CD8+ T cells sorted from blood. The receptor set was obtained from a young man in good health.

This chain connects TRBV29-1 to TRBJ2-7; 9 bases line up with TRBD1. CDR3 length: 12 amino acids. CDR1 and CDR2 (germline): SQVTM, ANQGSEA. With V trimmed by 5 bases and J by 5 bases, 4 bases remained unmatched. This chain's CDR3 is CSVFTGGDEQYF. As DNA, the CDR3 is TGCAGCGTTTTTACAGGGGGCGACGAGCAGTACTTC.

The CDR3 region is CASSEMTGGPYNEKLFF. The CDR3 region has the DNA TGTGCCAGCAGTGAAATGACAGGGGGCCCTTATAATGAAAAACTGTTTTTT. The chain combines TRBV2 with TRBJ1-4, with 10 positions matching TRBD1. V shed 2 bases, J shed 4 bases, and the junction held 7 bases outside the gene matches. Germline-derived CDR1 and CDR2 are SNHLY and FYNNEI. The length of the CDR3 is 17 residues.

The gene calls are TRBV5-1 and TRBJ2-1; no firm D call. The V gene's germline CDR1 is SGHRS and CDR2 YFSETQ. The CDR3 runs to 15 residues. V was clipped by 3 bases and J by 5 bases, with 15 bases between them. The CDR3 coding sequence is TGCGCCAGCAGCTGGGCCCTGGGCCTAAACAATGAGCAGTTCTTC. Protein sequence: CASSWALGLNNEQFF.

The V gene is TRBV7-2, the J gene TRBJ1-2; 9 bases line up with TRBD1. Trimming took 4 bases from V and 5 from J; bases not matched to a gene: 14. There are 17 residues in the CDR3. CDR1 and CDR2 from the germline V gene are SGHTA and FQGNSA. CDR3 loop: CASSSSPTGTGTYGYTF. The CDR3 DNA is TGTGCCAGCAGCTCCTCCCCGACCGGGACAGGGACGTATGGCTACACCTTC.

The chain uses TRBV5-1 and TRBJ2-1, with 8 bases identical to TRBD2. The CDR3 spans 19 residues. Germline V gene data show CDR1 as SGHRS and CDR2 as YFSETQ. Trimming at V came to 2 bases and at J to 2 bases, leaving 15 bases not matched to a gene. The CDR3 DNA follows: TGCGCCAGCAGCTTCCCTGCAAATGTTAGCGGGAAGGCCTACAATGAGCAGTTCTTC. This translates into CASSFPANVSGKAYNEQFF.

This clone came up once. The chain links TRBV2 to TRBJ2-1, with D possibly TRBD2 on 6 matching bases. Trimming pared 1 base from V and 6 bases from J, leaving 10 bases between. The CDR3 contains 14 residues. The V gene's germline CDR1 is SNHLY and CDR2 FYNNEI. The CDR3 region has the DNA TGTGCCAGCAGTGAAGGAGCGGGTCCCAATGAGCAGTTCTTC. It is translated as CASSEGAGPNEQFF.

This chain uses TRBV7-6 with TRBJ1-4; D is unresolved. The CDR3 runs to 14 residues. Germline V CDR1 and CDR2: SGHVS, FNYEAQ. Trimming removed 1 base from V and 3 bases from J, with 6 bases in between. The CDR3 nucleotides read TGTGCCAGCAGCTTAGAAGCAGCTAATGAAAAACTGTTTTTT. Its protein is CASSLEAANEKLFF. The whole variable domain, remainder taken from reference TRBV7-6 and TRBJ1-4, is GAGVSQSPRYKVTKRGQDVALRCDPISGHVSLYWYRQALGQGPEFLTYFNYEAQQDKSGLPNDRFSAERPEGSISTLTIQRTEQRDSAMYRCASSLEAANEKLFFGSGTQLSVL.

V gene TRBV10-1 combines with J gene TRBJ2-1; D gene unclear. Trimming shortened V by 2 bases and J by 2 bases, and 7 bases separated the two germline ends. The CDR3 covers 14 residues. CDR1 is WNHNN, CDR2 SYGVQD, per germline (reference sequence). The CDR3 reads CASSERQTYNEQFF. The CDR3 coding sequence is TGCGCCAGCAGTGAGCGGCAAACCTACAATGAGCAGTTCTTC.

As to this clone: The sample carries other DNA sequences with the same CDR3. The chain employs TRBV19 and TRBJ2-7; D remains unclear. V lost 5 bases and J 0 bases, leaving 8 bases between the germline ends. The CDR3 runs 13 residues. The germline V gene has CDR1 LNHDA and CDR2 SQIVND (reference sequence). The CDR3 nucleotides read TGTGCCAGTAGTCCCGGGTCCTCCTACGAGCAGTACTTC. This encodes CASSPGSSYEQYF. Full variable domain (outside the CDR3, taken from reference TRBV19 and TRBJ2-7): DGGITQSPKYLFRKEGQNVTLSCEQNLNHDAMYWYRQDPGQGLRLIYYSQIVNDFQKGDIAEGYSVSREKKESFPLTVTSAQKNPTAFYLCASSPGSSYEQYFGPGTRLTVT.

The V and J genes are TRBV4-1 and TRBJ1-2; a weak D match, TRBD1 (5 bases). With 1 base removed from V and 4 bases from J, the gap between germline ends came to 16 bases. The CDR3 is 16 amino acids. Germline CDR1 is MGHRA and CDR2 is YSYEKL. The CDR3 loop is CASSQGGTISGYGYTF. CDR3 nucleotides: TGCGCCAGCAGCCAAGGAGGGACGATCTCGGGCTATGGCTACACCTTC.

This sequence joins TRBV14 and TRBJ1-2; D unclear. Germline CDR1 is SGHDN and CDR2 is FVKESK. Trimming stripped 4 bases from V and 8 bases from J, with 14 bases between. The length of the CDR3 is 13 residues. Written as DNA, the CDR3 is TGTGCCAGCAGCCCGGCGGGTCTAGGGGGCTACACCTTC. It translates to CASSPAGLGGYTF.

Turning to this clone: At the DNA level, this CDR3 is encoded by other sequences in the same sample as well. The chain links TRBV19 to TRBJ1-5; weak D call: TRBD1 (5 bases). The CDR3 covers 14 residues. The V and J ends lost 3 bases and 4 bases respectively, with 10 bases between them. Germline V gene data show CDR1 as LNHDA and CDR2 as SQIVND (reference sequence). The CDR3 loop reads CASSMGQGNQPQHF. The CDR3 DNA is TGTGCCAGTAGTATGGGCCAGGGAAATCAGCCCCAGCATTTT.

As to this clone: The identical CDR3 is also encoded by other nucleotide sequences in the sample. This CDR3 reads CASSPSAGETTDTQYF. The CDR3 nucleotides read TGTGCCAGCAGTCCTTCGGCAGGGGAAACCACAGATACGCAGTATTTT. V is TRBV27 and J is TRBJ2-3, with a possible D match to TRBD1 (6 bases). CDR1 is MNHEY, CDR2 SMNVEV, per germline (reference sequence). The CDR3 spans 16 residues. Trimming removed 5 bases from V and 2 bases from J, with 17 bases in between.

This chain connects TRBV4-1 to TRBJ2-3; D is unresolved. Germline V gives CDR1 MGHRA, CDR2 YSYEKL. The CDR3 runs 15 residues. V lost 2 bases, J lost 5 bases, and 14 bases lay in between. DNA of the CDR3: TGCGCCAGCAGCCAACAGTTGCTAGAGATAGATACGCAGTATTTT. Translating it yields CASSQQLLEIDTQYF.

The V and J genes are TRBV30 and TRBJ2-5; D gene ambiguous. V was clipped by 5 bases and J by 4 bases, with 8 bases between them. The CDR3 length is 11 residues. Per germline, CDR1 GTSNPN and CDR2 SVGIG (reference sequence). CDR3 loop: CAWGYGETQYF. In nucleotides, the CDR3 is TGTGCCTGGGGGTACGGAGAGACCCAGTACTTC. Full variable domain (remainder filled in from reference TRBV30 and TRBJ2-5): SQTIHQWPATLVQPVGSPLSLECTVEGTSNPNLYWYRQAAGRGLQLLFYSVGIGQISSEVPQNLSASRPQDRQFILSSKKLLLSDSGFYLCAWGYGETQYFGPGTRLLVL.

This chain links TRBV30 with TRBJ1-1; D uncertain. The V gene lost 2 bases and the J gene lost 2 bases, with 12 bases spanning the gap. The CDR3 consists of 14 residues. CDR1 is GTSNPN, CDR2 SVGIG, per germline (reference sequence). CDR3 in amino acids: CAWSHRSFNTEAFF. The CDR3 DNA reads as TGTGCCTGGAGTCACCGGTCGTTTAACACTGAAGCTTTCTTT.

The V and J genes are TRBV29-1 and TRBJ2-1; TRBD2 matches at 16 bases. This CDR3 is built from 17 residues. The V and J ends lost 6 bases and 0 bases, in that order; junction bases with no gene match: 5. Germline V gene sequence: CDR1 SQVTM, CDR2 ANQGSEA. The CDR3 region is CSVSGTSGRASYNEQFF. The CDR3 DNA follows: TGCAGCGTCTCCGGGACTAGCGGGAGGGCCTCCTACAATGAGCAGTTCTTC.

The chain links TRBV6-5 to TRBJ2-7, with TRBD1 matching 8 bases. Trimming removed 2 bases from V and 0 bases from J; junction bases left unmatched: 6. CDR1 and CDR2 (germline): MNHEY, SVGAGI. The CDR3 spans 16 residues. In nucleotides, the CDR3 is TGTGCCAGCAGTTACACCTCAGGGGGCTACTCCTACGAGCAGTACTTC. Translation gives CASSYTSGGYSYEQYF.

The chain uses TRBV6-1 and TRBJ2-5; D uncertain. Germline V gene data show CDR1 as MNHNS and CDR2 as SASEGT. The CDR3 loop spans 15 amino acids. V dropped 3 bases and J dropped 1 base, with 12 bases sitting between them. The CDR3 is CASSEMDGLQETQYF. CDR3 coding DNA: TGTGCCAGCAGTGAGATGGACGGTCTCCAAGAGACCCAGTACTTC.

The chain has TRBV10-2 and TRBJ1-1; D remains ambiguous. V was clipped by 6 bases and J by 5 bases, with 10 bases between them. The CDR3 extends over 12 amino acids. Germline CDR1 is WSHSY and CDR2 is SAAADI. DNA for the CDR3: TGCGCCAGCAGCGGAGCCCGGACTGAAGCTTTCTTT. Amino acid sequence: CASSGARTEAFF.

V and J are TRBV27 and TRBJ2-1, with D possibly matching TRBD2 (6 bases). The CDR3 runs to 16 residues. The V end lost 6 bases, the J end lost 4 bases, and 19 bases lay between the germline ends. Germline loops: CDR1 MNHEY, CDR2 SMNVEV (reference sequence). The CDR3 DNA reads TGTGCCAGCAGCCCCAGCGGAGGGAGTACATACAATGAGCAGTTCTTC. Its translation is CASSPSGGSTYNEQFF.

CDR3 protein: CASSGVRVWDNEQFF. The CDR3 nucleotides are TGTGCCAGCAGTGGGGTACGGGTCTGGGACAATGAGCAGTTCTTC. The chain carries TRBV27 and TRBJ2-1; no firm D call. The CDR3 is 15 residues long. The germline V gene encodes CDR1 MNHEY and CDR2 SMNVEV (reference sequence). Trimming left V 5 bases short and J 5 bases short, with 16 bases between.

J is TRBJ2-7 and V is TRBV2, with TRBD2 as a possible D gene (6 bases). V was cut by 5 bases and J by 5 bases, with 22 bases left in between. CDR1 and CDR2 (germline): SNHLY, FYNNEI. The CDR3 runs 16 residues. The DNA for the CDR3 is TGTGCCAGCAGTCAATACCGACTAGAAGTAAGGAACGAGCAGTACTTC. Residues: CASSQYRLEVRNEQYF.

J is TRBJ2-7 and V is TRBV5-6; no definite D call. Germline CDR1 SGHDT, CDR2 YYEEEE. The CDR3 loop spans 11 amino acids. V was cut by 4 bases and J by 2 bases, with 4 bases left in between. CDR3: CASSEAYEQYF. In DNA form, the CDR3 reads TGTGCCAGCAGCGAGGCCTACGAGCAGTACTTC.